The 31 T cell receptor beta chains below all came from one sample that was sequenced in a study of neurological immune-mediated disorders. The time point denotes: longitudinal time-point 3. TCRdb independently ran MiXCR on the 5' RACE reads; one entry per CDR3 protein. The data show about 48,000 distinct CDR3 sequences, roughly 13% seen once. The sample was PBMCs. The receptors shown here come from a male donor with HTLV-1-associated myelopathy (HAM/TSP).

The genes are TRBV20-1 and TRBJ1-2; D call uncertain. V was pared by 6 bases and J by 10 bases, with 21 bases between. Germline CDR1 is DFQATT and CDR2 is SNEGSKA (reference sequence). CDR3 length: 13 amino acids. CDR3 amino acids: CSAYNTPPPDYTF. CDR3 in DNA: TGCAGTGCGTATAACACCCCCCCACCAGACTACACCTTC.

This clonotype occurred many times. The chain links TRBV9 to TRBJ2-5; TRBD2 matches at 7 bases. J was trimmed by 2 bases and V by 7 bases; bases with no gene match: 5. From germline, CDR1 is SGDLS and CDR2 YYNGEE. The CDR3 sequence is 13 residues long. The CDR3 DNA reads TGTGCCAGCGGGAGGGGAGTGCAAGAGACCCAGTACTTC. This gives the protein CASGRGVQETQYF. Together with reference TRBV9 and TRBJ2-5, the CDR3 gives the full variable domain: DSGVTQTPKHLITATGQRVTLRCSPRSGDLSVYWYQQSLDQGLQFLIQYYNGEERAKGNILERFSAQQFPDLHSELNLSSLELGDSALYFCASGRGVQETQYFGPGTRLLVL.

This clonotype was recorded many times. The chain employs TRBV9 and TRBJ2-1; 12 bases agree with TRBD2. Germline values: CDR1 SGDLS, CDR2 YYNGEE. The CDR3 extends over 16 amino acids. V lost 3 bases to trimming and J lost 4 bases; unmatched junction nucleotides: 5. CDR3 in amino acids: CASSGSSGGAYNEQFF. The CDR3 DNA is TGTGCCAGCAGCGGGTCTAGCGGGGGGGCGTACAATGAGCAGTTCTTC. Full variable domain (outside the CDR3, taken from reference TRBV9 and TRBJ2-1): DSGVTQTPKHLITATGQRVTLRCSPRSGDLSVYWYQQSLDQGLQFLIQYYNGEERAKGNILERFSAQQFPDLHSELNLSSLELGDSALYFCASSGSSGGAYNEQFFGPGTRLTVL.

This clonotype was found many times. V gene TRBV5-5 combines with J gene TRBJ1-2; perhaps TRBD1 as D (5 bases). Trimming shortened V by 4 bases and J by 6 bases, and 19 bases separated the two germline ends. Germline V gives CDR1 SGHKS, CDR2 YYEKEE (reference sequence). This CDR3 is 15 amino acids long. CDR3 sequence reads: CASSGGREWQDGYTF. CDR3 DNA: TGTGCCAGCAGCGGCGGCAGGGAGTGGCAAGATGGCTACACCTTC.

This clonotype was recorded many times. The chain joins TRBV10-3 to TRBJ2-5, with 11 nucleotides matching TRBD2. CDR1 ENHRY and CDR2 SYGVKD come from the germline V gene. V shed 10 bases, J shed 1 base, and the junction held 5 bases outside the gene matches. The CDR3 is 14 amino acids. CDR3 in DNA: TGTGCCACCAGCGGGACTAGCGGCCAAGAGACCCAGTACTTC. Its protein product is CATSGTSGQETQYF.

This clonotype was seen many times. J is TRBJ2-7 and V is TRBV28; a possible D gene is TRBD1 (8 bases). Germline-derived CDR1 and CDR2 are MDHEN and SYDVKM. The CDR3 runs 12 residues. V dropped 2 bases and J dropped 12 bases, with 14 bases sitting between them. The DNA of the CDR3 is TGTGCCAGCAGTTTAGTACAGGGGGAGGGGTACTTC. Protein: CASSLVQGEGYF. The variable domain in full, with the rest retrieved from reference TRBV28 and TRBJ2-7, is DVKVTQSSRYLVKRTGEKVFLECVQDMDHENMFWYRQDPGLGLRLIYFSYDVKMKEKGDIPEGYSVSREKKERFSLILESASTNQTSMYLCASSLVQGEGYFGPGTRLTVT.

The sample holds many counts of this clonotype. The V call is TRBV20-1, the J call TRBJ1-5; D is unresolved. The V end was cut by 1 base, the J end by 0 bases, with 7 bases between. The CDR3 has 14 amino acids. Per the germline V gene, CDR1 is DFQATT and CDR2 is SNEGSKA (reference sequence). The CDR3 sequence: CSARVPDSNQPQHF. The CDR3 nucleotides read TGCAGTGCTAGAGTCCCGGATAGCAATCAGCCCCAGCATTTT.

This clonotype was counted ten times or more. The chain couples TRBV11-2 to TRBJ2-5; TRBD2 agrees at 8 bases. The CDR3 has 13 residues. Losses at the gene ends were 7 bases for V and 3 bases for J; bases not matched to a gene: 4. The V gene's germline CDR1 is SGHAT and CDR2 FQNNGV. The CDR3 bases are TGTGCCAGCAATGGAGCGGGGGAAGAGACCCAGTACTTC. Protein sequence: CASNGAGEETQYF. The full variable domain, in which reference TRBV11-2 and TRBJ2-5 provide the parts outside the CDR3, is EAGVAQSPRYKIIEKRQSVAFWCNPISGHATLYWYQQILGQGPKLLIQFQNNGVVDDSQLPKDRFSAERLKGVDSTLKIQPAKLEDSAVYLCASNGAGEETQYFGPGTRLLVL.

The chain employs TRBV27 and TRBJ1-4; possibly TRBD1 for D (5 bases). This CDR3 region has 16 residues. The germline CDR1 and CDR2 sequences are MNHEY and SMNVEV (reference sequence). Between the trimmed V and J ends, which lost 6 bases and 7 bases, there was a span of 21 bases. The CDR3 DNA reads TGTGCCAGCAGCGCCTCGCTGCCAGGGCCTGGTGAAAAACTGTTTTTT. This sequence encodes CASSASLPGPGEKLFF. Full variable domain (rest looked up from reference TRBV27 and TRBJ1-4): EAQVTQNPRYLITVTGKKLTVTCSQNMNHEYMSWYRQDPGLGLRQIYYSMNVEVTDKGDVPEGYKVSRKEKRNFPLILESPSPNQTSLYFCASSASLPGPGEKLFFGSGTQLSVL.

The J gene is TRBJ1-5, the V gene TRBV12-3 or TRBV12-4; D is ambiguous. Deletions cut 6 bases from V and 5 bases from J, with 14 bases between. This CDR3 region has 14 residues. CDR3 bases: TGTGCCAGCAGCCGTTTACGGGGTGATCAGCCCCAGCATTTT. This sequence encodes CASSRLRGDQPQHF.

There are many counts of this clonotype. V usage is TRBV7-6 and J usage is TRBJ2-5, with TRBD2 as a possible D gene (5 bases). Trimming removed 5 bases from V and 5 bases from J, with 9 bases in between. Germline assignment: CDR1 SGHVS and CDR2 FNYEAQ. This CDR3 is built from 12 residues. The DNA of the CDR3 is TGTGCCAGCAGCCCTTTAGCGGAGACCCAGTACTTC. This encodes CASSPLAETQYF.

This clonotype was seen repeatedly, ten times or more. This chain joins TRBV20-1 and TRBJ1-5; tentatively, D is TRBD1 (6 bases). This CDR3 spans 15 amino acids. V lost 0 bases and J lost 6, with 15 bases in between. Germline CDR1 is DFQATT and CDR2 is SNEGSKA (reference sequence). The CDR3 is CSARDIGGKGQPQHF. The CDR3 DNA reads TGCAGTGCTAGAGATATAGGGGGAAAAGGTCAGCCCCAGCATTTT.

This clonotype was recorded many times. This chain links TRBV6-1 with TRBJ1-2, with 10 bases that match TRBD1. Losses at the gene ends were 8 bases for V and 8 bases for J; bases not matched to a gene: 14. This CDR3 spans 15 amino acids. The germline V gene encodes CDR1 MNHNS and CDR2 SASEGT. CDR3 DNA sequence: TGTGCCAGCGAAAGGGACAGGGGTCTGATGGACGGCTACACCTTC. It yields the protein CASERDRGLMDGYTF.

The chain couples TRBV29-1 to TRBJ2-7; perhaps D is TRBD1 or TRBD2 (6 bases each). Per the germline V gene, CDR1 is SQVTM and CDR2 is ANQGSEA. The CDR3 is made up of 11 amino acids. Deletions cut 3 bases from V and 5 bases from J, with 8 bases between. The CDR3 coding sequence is TGCAGCGTTGAGGGGGGCCACGAGCAGTACTTC. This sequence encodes CSVEGGHEQYF.

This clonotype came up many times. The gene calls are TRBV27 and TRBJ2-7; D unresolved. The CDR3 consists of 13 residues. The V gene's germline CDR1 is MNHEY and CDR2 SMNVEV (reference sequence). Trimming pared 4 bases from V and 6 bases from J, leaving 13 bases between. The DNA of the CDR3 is TGTGCCAGCAGTTCCGTTGGCATTCGCGAGCAGTACTTC. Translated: CASSSVGIREQYF.

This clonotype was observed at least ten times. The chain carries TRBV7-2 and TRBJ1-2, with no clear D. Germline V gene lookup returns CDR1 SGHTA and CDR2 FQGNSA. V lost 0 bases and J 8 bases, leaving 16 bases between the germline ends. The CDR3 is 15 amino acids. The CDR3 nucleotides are TGTGCCAGCAGCTTAGCGGGAGGGCTCCTTTGGGGCTACACCTTC. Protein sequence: CASSLAGGLLWGYTF. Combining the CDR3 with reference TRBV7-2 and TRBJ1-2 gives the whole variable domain GAGVSQSPSNKVTEKGKDVELRCDPISGHTALYWYRQSLGQGLEFLIYFQGNSAPDKSGLPSDRFSAERTGGSVSTLTIQRTQQEDSAVYLCASSLAGGLLWGYTFGSGTRLTVV.

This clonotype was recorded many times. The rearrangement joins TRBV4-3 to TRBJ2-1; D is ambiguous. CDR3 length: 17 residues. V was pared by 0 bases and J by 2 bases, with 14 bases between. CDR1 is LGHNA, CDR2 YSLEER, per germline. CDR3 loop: CASSQDYASSAYNEQFF. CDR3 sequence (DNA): TGCGCCAGCAGCCAAGATTACGCCAGCAGTGCCTACAATGAGCAGTTCTTC.

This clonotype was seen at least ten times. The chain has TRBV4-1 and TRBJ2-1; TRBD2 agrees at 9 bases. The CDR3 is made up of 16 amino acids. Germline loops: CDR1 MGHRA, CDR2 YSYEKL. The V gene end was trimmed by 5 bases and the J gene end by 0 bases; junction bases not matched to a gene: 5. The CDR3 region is CASSSLAGSSYNEQFF. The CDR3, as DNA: TGCGCCAGCAGCTCTCTAGCGGGAAGCTCCTACAATGAGCAGTTCTTC.

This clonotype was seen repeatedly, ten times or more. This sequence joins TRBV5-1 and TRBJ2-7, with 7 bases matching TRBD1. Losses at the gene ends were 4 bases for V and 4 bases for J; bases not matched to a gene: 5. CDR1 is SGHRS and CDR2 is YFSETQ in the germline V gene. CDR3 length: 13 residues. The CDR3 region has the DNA TGCGCCAGCAGCGGTTTGGGACAGTACGAGCAGTACTTC. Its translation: CASSGLGQYEQYF. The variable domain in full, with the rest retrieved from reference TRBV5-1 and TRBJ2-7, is KAGVTQTPRYLIKTRGQQVTLSCSPISGHRSVSWYQQTPGQGLQFLFEYFSETQRNKGNFPGRFSGRQFSNSRSEMNVSTLELGDSALYLCASSGLGQYEQYFGPGTRLTVT.

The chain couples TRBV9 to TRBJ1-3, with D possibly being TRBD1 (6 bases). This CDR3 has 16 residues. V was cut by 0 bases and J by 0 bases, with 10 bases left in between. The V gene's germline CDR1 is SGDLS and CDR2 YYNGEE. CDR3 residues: CASSVEAGHSGNTIYF. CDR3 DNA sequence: TGTGCCAGCAGCGTAGAGGCGGGACACTCTGGAAACACCATATATTTT.

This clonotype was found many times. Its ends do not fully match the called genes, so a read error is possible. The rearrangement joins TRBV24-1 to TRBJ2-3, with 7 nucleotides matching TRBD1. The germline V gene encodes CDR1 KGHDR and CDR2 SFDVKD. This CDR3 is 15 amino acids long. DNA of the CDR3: TGTGTCACCTCAGGGGGTATCCCCAGCACAGATACGCAGTATTTT. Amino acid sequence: CVTSGGIPSTDTQYF.

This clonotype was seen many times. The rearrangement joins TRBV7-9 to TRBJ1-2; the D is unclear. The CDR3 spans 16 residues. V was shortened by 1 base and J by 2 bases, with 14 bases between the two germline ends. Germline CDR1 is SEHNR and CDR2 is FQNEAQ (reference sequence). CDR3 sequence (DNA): TGTGCCAGCAGCTTAGGATCATTGGGTACCAACTATGGCTACACCTTC. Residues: CASSLGSLGTNYGYTF. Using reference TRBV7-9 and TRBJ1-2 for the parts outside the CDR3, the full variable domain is DTGVSQNPRHKITKRGQNVTFRCDPISEHNRLYWYRQTLGQGPEFLTYFQNEAQLEKSRLLSDRFSAERPKGSFSTLEIQRTEQGDSAMYLCASSLGSLGTNYGYTFGSGTRLTVV.

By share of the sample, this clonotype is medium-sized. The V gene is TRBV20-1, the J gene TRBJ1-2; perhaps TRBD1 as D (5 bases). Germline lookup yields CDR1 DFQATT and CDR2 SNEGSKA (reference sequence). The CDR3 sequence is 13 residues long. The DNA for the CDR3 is TGCACCCTCCCGGTGGGGGGAGACTATGGCTACACCTTC. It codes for CTLPVGGDYGYTF.

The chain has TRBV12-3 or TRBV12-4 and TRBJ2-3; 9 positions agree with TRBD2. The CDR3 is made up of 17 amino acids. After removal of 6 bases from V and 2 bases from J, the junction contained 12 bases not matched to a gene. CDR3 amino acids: CASSPRGGGGLTDTQYF. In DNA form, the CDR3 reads TGTGCCAGCAGCCCTAGGGGCGGGGGGGGGCTCACAGATACGCAGTATTTT.

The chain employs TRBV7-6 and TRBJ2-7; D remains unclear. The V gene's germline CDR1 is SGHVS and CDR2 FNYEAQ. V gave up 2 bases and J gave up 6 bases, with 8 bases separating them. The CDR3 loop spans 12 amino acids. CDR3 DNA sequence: TGTGCCAGCAGCTTAAGTCCGCGCGAGCAGTACTTC. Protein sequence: CASSLSPREQYF.

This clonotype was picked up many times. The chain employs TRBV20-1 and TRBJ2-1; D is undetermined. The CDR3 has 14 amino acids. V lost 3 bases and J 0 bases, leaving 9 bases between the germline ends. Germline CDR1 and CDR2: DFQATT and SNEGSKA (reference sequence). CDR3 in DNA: TGCAGTGCTAGGTCACCAAGCTCCTACAATGAGCAGTTCTTC. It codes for CSARSPSSYNEQFF.

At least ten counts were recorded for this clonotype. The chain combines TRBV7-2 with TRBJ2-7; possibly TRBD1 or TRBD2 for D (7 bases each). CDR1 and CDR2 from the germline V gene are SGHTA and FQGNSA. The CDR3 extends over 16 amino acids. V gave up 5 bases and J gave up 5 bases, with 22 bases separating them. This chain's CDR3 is CASSPGGAGRYNEQYF. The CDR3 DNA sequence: TGTGCCAGCAGCCCAGGGGGGGCAGGGCGATACAACGAGCAGTACTTC.

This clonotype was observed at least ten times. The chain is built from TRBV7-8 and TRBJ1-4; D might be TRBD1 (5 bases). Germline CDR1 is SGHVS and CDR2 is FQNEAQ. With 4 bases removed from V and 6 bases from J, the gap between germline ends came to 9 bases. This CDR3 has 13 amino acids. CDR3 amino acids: CASSSGTYEKLFF. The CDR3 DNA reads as TGTGCCAGCAGCTCCGGGACTTATGAAAAACTGTTTTTT.

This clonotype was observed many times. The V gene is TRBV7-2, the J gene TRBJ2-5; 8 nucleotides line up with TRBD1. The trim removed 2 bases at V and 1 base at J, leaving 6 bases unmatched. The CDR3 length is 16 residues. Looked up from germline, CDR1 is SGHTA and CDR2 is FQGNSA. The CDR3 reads CASSLIRGLPQETQYF. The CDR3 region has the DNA TGTGCCAGCAGCTTAATCAGGGGGCTCCCCCAAGAGACCCAGTACTTC. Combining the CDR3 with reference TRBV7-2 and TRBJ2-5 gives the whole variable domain GAGVSQSPSNKVTEKGKDVELRCDPISGHTALYWYRQSLGQGLEFLIYFQGNSAPDKSGLPSDRFSAERTGGSVSTLTIQRTQQEDSAVYLCASSLIRGLPQETQYFGPGTRLLVL.

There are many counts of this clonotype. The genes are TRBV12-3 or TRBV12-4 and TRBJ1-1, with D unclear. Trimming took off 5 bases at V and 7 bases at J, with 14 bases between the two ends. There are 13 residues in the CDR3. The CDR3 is CASSVGSLGEAFF. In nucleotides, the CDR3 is TGTGCCAGCAGTGTCGGCAGTTTAGGTGAAGCTTTCTTT.

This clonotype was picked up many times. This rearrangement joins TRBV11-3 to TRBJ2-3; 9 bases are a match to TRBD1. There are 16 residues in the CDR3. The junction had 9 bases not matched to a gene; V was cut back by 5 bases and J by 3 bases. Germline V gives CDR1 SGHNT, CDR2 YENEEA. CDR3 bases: TGTGCCAGCAGCCCCGGGACAGGGAGCCGAACAGATACGCAGTATTTT. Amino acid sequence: CASSPGTGSRTDTQYF.